Listed here are 27 T cell receptor beta chains from one sample, sequenced in a study of technical replicates of blood from several donors. Sequencing used immunoSEQ multiplex PCR; TCRdb keeps in-frame clones, though not all of them. The table includes under 80,000 clones, roughly 97% detected once. Specimen: T cells isolated from PBMCs. These receptors came from a human donor in good health.

This chain connects TRBV21-1 to TRBJ2-1; the table's D call TRBD2 went unverified against the DNA. TRBV21-1 has pseudogene status. This CDR3 has 14 amino acids. The CDR3 loop reads CASRLGSPYNEQFF. In nucleotides, the CDR3 is TGTGCCAGTCGCCTCGGGTCTCCCTACAATGAGCAGTTCTTC.

The chain employs TRBV11-1 and TRBJ1-4; D uncertain. V was cut by 5 bases and J by 2 bases, with 6 bases left in between. The CDR3 sequence is 13 residues long. Germline CDR1 reads SGHAT; CDR2 reads FQDESV (reference sequence). The CDR3 sequence: CASSQHTNEKLFF. In DNA form, the CDR3 reads TGTGCCAGCAGCCAACACACTAATGAAAAACTGTTTTTT.

The CDR3 DNA reads TGTGCCAGCTCGGTGCTGACTCCGAACACCGGGGAGCTGTTTTTT. It codes for CASSVLTPNTGELFF. The rearrangement joins TRBV14 to TRBJ2-2; D remains ambiguous. Trimming cost V 8 bases and J 0 bases, with 13 bases left between them. This CDR3 has 15 residues. The germline V gene encodes CDR1 SGHDN and CDR2 FVKESK.

This chain connects TRBV5-6 to TRBJ2-3, with 9 nucleotides matching TRBD2. Germline assignment: CDR1 SGHDT and CDR2 YYEEEE. This CDR3 contains 17 residues. Trimming cost V 4 bases and J 4 bases; bases outside gene matches: 13. The CDR3, as DNA: TGTGCCAGCAGCCGAGGCCCGGGACTAGCAGGAGCAGATACGCAGTATTTT. Its protein product is CASSRGPGLAGADTQYF.

V and J are TRBV29-1 and TRBJ1-1, with 8 bases aligning to TRBD1. V shed 7 bases, J shed 4 bases, and the junction held 5 bases outside the gene matches. The CDR3 totals 12 residues. Germline lookup yields CDR1 SQVTM and CDR2 ANQGSEA. The CDR3 sequence: CSAETGGTEAFF. Here the CDR3 DNA reads TGCAGCGCCGAAACAGGGGGCACTGAAGCTTTCTTT.

In its sample, this clone was seen once. The chain carries TRBV6-4 and TRBJ2-3, with TRBD2 matching 9 bases. With 2 bases clipped from V and 4 bases from J, the junction kept 4 bases outside the gene matches. CDR1 and CDR2 (germline): MRHNA, SNTAGT. This CDR3 contains 15 residues. CDR3 sequence reads: CASSDLAGGADTQYF. The CDR3 nucleotides read TGTGCCAGCAGTGACCTTGCGGGGGGGGCAGATACGCAGTATTTT.

This clone is a singleton in its sample. This chain uses TRBV4-2 with TRBJ2-7; 11 nucleotides agree with TRBD2. Trimming at V came to 4 bases and at J to 3 bases, leaving 5 bases not matched to a gene. Germline-derived CDR1 and CDR2 are LGHNA and YNFKEQ. The CDR3 consists of 15 residues. The CDR3 DNA reads as TGTGCCAGCAGCCTCGGGACTAGCGGAGACTACGAGCAGTACTTC. Amino acid sequence: CASSLGTSGDYEQYF.

The chain is built from TRBV7-9 and TRBJ2-7; maybe TRBD2 (6 bases). Germline CDR1 and CDR2: SEHNR and FQNEAQ (reference sequence). CDR3 size: 15 residues. V dropped 1 base and J dropped 3 bases, with 13 bases sitting between them. CDR3 protein: CASSLGDMRGYEQYF. CDR3 sequence (DNA): TGTGCCAGCAGCTTAGGCGATATGCGGGGCTACGAGCAGTACTTC.

V and J are TRBV7-7 and TRBJ2-7; tentative D call: TRBD1 (7 bases). This CDR3 is built from 14 residues. Germline values: CDR1 SSHAT, CDR2 FNYEAQ (reference sequence). The V end lost 5 bases, the J end lost 4 bases, and 15 bases lay between the germline ends. The chain's CDR3 is CASSRDRDSYEQYF. CDR3 in DNA: TGTGCCAGCAGCCGCGACAGGGACTCTTACGAGCAGTACTTC.

The gene calls are TRBV5-6 and TRBJ2-2; D is perhaps TRBD1 (5 bases). This CDR3 has 17 residues. With 4 bases removed from V and 1 base from J, the gap between germline ends came to 17 bases. CDR1 SGHDT and CDR2 YYEEEE come from the germline V gene. The chain's CDR3 is CASSPGLGAMNTGELFF. The CDR3 DNA reads TGTGCCAGCAGCCCGGGTTTAGGGGCGATGAACACCGGGGAGCTGTTTTTT.

The chain recombines TRBV7-9 with TRBJ1-2, with 8 bases lining up with TRBD1. V was pared by 3 bases and J by 6 bases, with 3 bases of the junction left unmatched. Germline loops: CDR1 SEHNR, CDR2 FQNEAQ (reference sequence). The CDR3 sequence is 13 residues long. The CDR3 loop reads CASSFSGQDGYTF. The CDR3 DNA follows: TGTGCCAGCAGCTTCTCGGGACAGGATGGCTACACCTTC. Full variable domain (missing parts from reference TRBV7-9 and TRBJ1-2): DTGVSQNPRHKITKRGQNVTFRCDPISEHNRLYWYRQTLGQGPEFLTYFQNEAQLEKSRLLSDRFSAERPKGSFSTLEIQRTEQGDSAMYLCASSFSGQDGYTFGSGTRLTVV.

This chain links TRBV28 with TRBJ2-5; tentatively, D is TRBD2 (5 bases). From germline, CDR1 is MDHEN and CDR2 SYDVKM. The V end was cut by 3 bases, the J end by 5 bases, with 16 bases between. This CDR3 has 15 amino acids. The CDR3 here is CASSLGASPGETQYF. The CDR3 DNA is TGTGCCAGCAGTTTGGGTGCCTCGCCGGGGGAGACCCAGTACTTC.

The gene calls are TRBV7-2 and TRBJ2-5; D possibly corresponds to TRBD1 (6 bases). The DNA end lines up better with TRBJ2-7; the J call may be wrong. CDR3 length: 15 residues. Germline V gene data show CDR1 as SGHTA and CDR2 as FQGNSA. In DNA form, the CDR3 reads TGTGCCAGCAGCTACGCCCGAACGACAGGCTCCGAGCAGTACTTC. Protein sequence: CASSYARTTGSEQYF.

The gene calls are TRBV9 and TRBJ1-1, with D perhaps TRBD1 (6 bases). The CDR3 contains 13 residues. The V and J ends lost 2 bases and 1 base respectively, with 6 bases between them. Per germline, CDR1 SGDLS and CDR2 YYNGEE. CDR3 loop: CASSVDRNTEAFF. CDR3 nucleotide sequence: TGTGCCAGCAGCGTGGACAGGAACACTGAAGCTTTCTTT. Full variable domain (remainder filled in from reference TRBV9 and TRBJ1-1): DSGVTQTPKHLITATGQRVTLRCSPRSGDLSVYWYQQSLDQGLQFLIQYYNGEERAKGNILERFSAQQFPDLHSELNLSSLELGDSALYFCASSVDRNTEAFFGQGTRLTVV.

This chain uses TRBV20-1 with TRBJ1-2; 8 bases fit TRBD1. Germline V gene lookup returns CDR1 DFQATT and CDR2 SNEGSKA (reference sequence). CDR3 length: 11 residues. J gave up 6 bases and V 4 bases, and 1 base lay outside the gene matches. CDR3 region: CSANRGDGYTF. The CDR3 coding sequence is TGCAGTGCTAACAGGGGGGATGGCTACACCTTC.

The chain combines TRBV7-6 with TRBJ2-7; possibly TRBD1 for D (5 bases). V gave up 6 bases and J gave up 0 bases, with 12 bases separating them. Germline V CDR1 and CDR2: SGHVS, FNYEAQ. The CDR3 has 14 amino acids. DNA of the CDR3: TGTGCCAGCAGTGTAGGGGATCGCTCCTACGAGCAGTACTTC. This encodes CASSVGDRSYEQYF.

This chain joins TRBV5-1 and TRBJ2-2; 8 bases are a match to TRBD1. The length of the CDR3 is 18 residues. J lost 9 bases, V lost 2 bases, and 18 bases had no gene match. Germline loops: CDR1 SGHRS, CDR2 YFSETQ. The CDR3 DNA reads as TGCGCCAGCAGCTTTGTCCCGGGACAGGAATGGGGCATCCGGGAGCTGTTTTTT. The encoded protein is CASSFVPGQEWGIRELFF.

The chain is built from TRBV10-1 and TRBJ1-2, with 12 bases identical to TRBD1. Germline assignment: CDR1 WNHNN and CDR2 SYGVQD (reference sequence). CDR3 length: 14 residues. V dropped 4 bases and J dropped 11; count of bases not matched to a gene: 8. The chain's CDR3 is CASSGGTGGEGYTF. CDR3 sequence (DNA): TGCGCCAGCAGTGGAGGGACAGGGGGCGAGGGTTACACCTTC.

The chain is built from TRBV11-2 and TRBJ1-1, with 8 bases fitting TRBD1. In germline, CDR1 is SGHAT, CDR2 FQNNGV. There are 15 residues in the CDR3. V was pared by 1 base and J by 1 base, with 2 bases of the junction left unmatched. CDR3 DNA sequence: TGTGCCAGCAGCTTAGTAGGGACAGGGAACACTGAAGCTTTCTTT. Translated, it gives CASSLVGTGNTEAFF.

The chain joins TRBV19 to TRBJ2-5; 7 bases map to TRBD2. Per the germline V gene, CDR1 is LNHDA and CDR2 is SQIVND (reference sequence). The CDR3 loop spans 15 amino acids. With 7 bases clipped from V and 1 base from J, the junction kept 9 bases outside the gene matches. CDR3 bases: TGTGCCAGTACCTCCGGCGGGAGCGTCCAAGAGACCCAGTACTTC. Amino acid sequence: CASTSGGSVQETQYF.

This clone appeared a single time. V usage is TRBV6-5 and J usage is TRBJ1-2; 7 nucleotides agree with TRBD1. CDR1 MNHEY and CDR2 SVGAGI come from the germline V gene. This CDR3 spans 14 amino acids. V was pared by 5 bases and J by 8 bases, with 11 bases of the junction left unmatched. The CDR3 protein is CASSHRDREGGYTF. The CDR3 DNA reads as TGTGCCAGCAGTCACCGCGACAGGGAAGGCGGCTACACCTTC.

The chain recombines TRBV5-1 with TRBJ2-1; 8 bases match TRBD1. V shed 3 bases and J 13 bases; nucleotides not matched to a gene: 6. The germline gives CDR1 SGHRS, CDR2 YFSETQ. CDR3 size: 12 residues. DNA for the CDR3: TGCGCCAGCAGCTATGGACAGGGTGAACAGTTCTTC. Translated: CASSYGQGEQFF.

The chain couples TRBV27 to TRBJ2-1; 10 bases map to TRBD2. This CDR3 spans 15 amino acids. J lost 9 bases, V lost 6 bases, and 11 bases had no gene match. In germline, CDR1 is MNHEY, CDR2 SMNVEV (reference sequence). DNA of the CDR3: TGTGCCAGCAGATTAGGGCTAGCGGGAGAGGGTGAGCAGTTCTTC. This translates into CASRLGLAGEGEQFF.

The V and J genes are TRBV6-5 and TRBJ1-5; D may be TRBD1 (5 bases). From germline, CDR1 is MNHEY and CDR2 SVGAGI. The CDR3 has 15 residues. The V gene lost 5 bases and the J gene lost 1 base, with 12 bases spanning the gap. CDR3: CASSQKGFSNQPQHF. CDR3 DNA: TGTGCCAGCAGTCAGAAGGGGTTCAGCAATCAGCCCCAGCATTTT.

The CDR3 loop reads CASSSGRNTEAFF. Here the CDR3 DNA reads TGTGCCAGCAGCTCTGGCCGTAACACTGAAGCTTTCTTT. The rearrangement links TRBV7-2 to TRBJ1-1; D unresolved. V was clipped by 4 bases and J by 2 bases, with 8 bases between them. The CDR3 contains 13 residues. Per the germline V gene, CDR1 is SGHTA and CDR2 is FQGNSA.

This sequence joins TRBV7-6 and TRBJ2-2, with 10 bases lining up with TRBD1. The CDR3 is made up of 19 amino acids. Per the germline V gene, CDR1 is SGHVS and CDR2 is FNYEAQ. V lost 1 base and J lost 4; bases outside the gene matches: 12. The CDR3 nucleotides are TGTGCCAGCAGCTTAGTTCTCTTGTTCGGGACAGGGGTCACCGGGGAGCTGTTTTTT. The encoded protein is CASSLVLLFGTGVTGELFF.

V gene TRBV7-9 combines with J gene TRBJ2-2; the match to TRBD1 covers 9 bases. Germline CDR1 and CDR2: SEHNR and FQNEAQ (reference sequence). The CDR3 spans 16 residues. The V and J ends lost 5 bases and 4 bases, in that order; junction bases with no gene match: 8. The CDR3 DNA reads TGTGCCAGCAGCCGAAGGGGGACAGGGACCACCGGGGAGCTGTTTTTT. Residues: CASSRRGTGTTGELFF.